This T cell receptor beta chain is drawn from a study of cytomegalovirus exposure and HLA in healthy donors. CDR3 length equals 15 residues. The germline V and J ends were trimmed by 4 bases and 4 bases, with 19 bases remaining between them. The V gene's germline CDR1 is GTSNPN and CDR2 SVGIG (reference sequence). Study observations and caveats: A previous analysis found most TCR beta V segments productive roughly 90% or roughly 30% of the time. Specific recognition of CMV antigens was confirmed in vitro for a few chains (all CMV-associated).

In the PCR, 60 Vbeta and 13 Jbeta primers were used. TCRdb's copy holds only in-frame clones and misses some; the assay was immunoSEQ multiplex PCR. The data hold 76,000 or so clones, with 73% observed a single time. Worth noting for this clone: Antigen unknown. Other DNA sequences in this specimen translate into the identical CDR3.

V gene TRBV30 combines with J gene TRBJ1-2; perhaps TRBD1 as D (6 bases). The sequence was obtained from a woman between 40 and 50 years old in good health and CMV-seropositive. The source material was PBMCs. The CDR3 region is CAWITPRGYGYGYTF. The CDR3 DNA reads as TGTGCCTGGATCACTCCCAGGGGATACGGCTATGGCTACACCTTC.